This T cell receptor beta chain came from a study of CD8 T cells in ankylosing spondylitis. The CDR3 extends over 14 amino acids. V lost 8 bases, J lost 6 bases, and 17 bases lay in between. CDR1 and CDR2 from the germline V gene are LGHNT and FRNRAP. Study-wide results and limits: What appeared characteristic of ankylosing spondylitis blood was a TCR beta motif of fewer than ten highly homologous variants. Several of the motif variants were reported before in synovial fluid and blood from reactive arthritis. There was reportedly significant enrichment of clones that were disease-linked in matched ankylosing spondylitis synovial fluid.

Quantitative barcoded 5'-RACE was used to prepare TCR beta libraries. TCRdb used MiXCR to reprocess the 5' RACE reads, holding one entry per CDR3 protein. The repertoire consists of 250,000 to 350,000 distinct CDR3 sequences, with around 21% occurring once and the leading ten covering 3.5%. In its sample, this clonotype was seen many times. Its matching antigen is unknown. Sequenced input: blood, either unsorted or a sorted T cell fraction (not recorded which). The rearrangement joins TRBV12-5 to TRBJ1-5, with D perhaps TRBD1 (6 bases). The sequence was collected from a female donor with ankylosing spondylitis or in good health (not recorded which). CDR3 residues: CASRGPGDPQPQHF. CDR3 in DNA: TGTGCTAGTAGGGGTCCAGGGGACCCTCAGCCCCAGCATTTT.